The 11 T cell receptor beta chains in this list originate from one sample, sequenced in a study of blood T cell repertoires in COVID-19. Measured with immunoSEQ multiplex PCR; TCRdb has only the in-frame clones, and not every one. The sample shows 25,000 to 35,000 clones, 65% to 90% of them seen only once. Sequencing was performed on peripheral blood. The receptors originated from a man between 65 and 85 years old with active COVID-19.

The chain is built from TRBV5-1 and TRBJ2-2; the D gene is possibly TRBD1 (6 bases). Germline CDR1 reads SGHRS; CDR2 reads YFSETQ. Trimming removed 3 bases from V and 3 bases from J, with 18 bases in between. This CDR3 contains 17 residues. CDR3 sequence (DNA): TGCGCCAGCAGCTCGAAATCCGGGACAACTTACACCGGGGAGCTGTTTTTT. The encoded protein is CASSSKSGTTYTGELFF.

The chain has TRBV9 and TRBJ1-6, with D unclear. The V end lost 0 bases, the J end lost 0 bases, and 4 bases lay between the germline ends. The CDR3 spans 15 residues. From germline, CDR1 is SGDLS and CDR2 YYNGEE. The CDR3 loop reads CASSVGSSYNSPLHF. DNA for the CDR3: TGTGCCAGCAGCGTAGGTAGCTCCTATAATTCACCCCTCCACTTT.

V usage is TRBV2 and J usage is TRBJ2-3; no definite D call. Trimming shortened V by 10 bases and J by 2 bases, and 22 bases separated the two germline ends. Germline loops: CDR1 SNHLY, CDR2 FYNNEI. There are 16 residues in the CDR3. The CDR3 sequence is CATISASAVITDTQYF. The CDR3 DNA is TGTGCCACCATATCGGCCAGCGCCGTTATCACAGATACGCAGTATTTT. The full variable domain, in which reference TRBV2 and TRBJ2-3 provide the parts outside the CDR3, is EPEVTQTPSHQVTQMGQEVILRCVPISNHLYFYWYRQILGQKVEFLVSFYNNEISEKSEIFDDQFSVERPDGSNFTLKIRSTKLEDSAMYFCATISASAVITDTQYFGPGTRLTVL.

The J gene is TRBJ1-3, the V gene TRBV6-6; 7 bases are a match to TRBD1. CDR1 MNHNY and CDR2 SVGAGI come from the germline V gene (reference sequence). Unmatched junction bases numbered 6, after V lost 4 bases and J lost 3 bases. The CDR3 contains 15 residues. CDR3 sequence (DNA): TGTGCCAGCAGTTCAGGGGGTTCTAGTGGAAACACCATATATTTT. Protein: CASSSGGSSGNTIYF.

The V call is TRBV11-2, the J call TRBJ1-4; TRBD1 matches at 7 bases. The ends lost 5 bases at V and 7 bases at J; junction bases unmatched: 10. Germline V lookup: CDR1 SGHAT, CDR2 FQNNGV. The CDR3 sequence is 15 residues long. The CDR3 loop is CASSPGGQSGEKLFF. The DNA for the CDR3 is TGTGCCAGCAGCCCAGGGGGGCAATCCGGTGAAAAACTGTTTTTT.

This chain uses TRBV5-1 with TRBJ2-2; D possibly corresponds to TRBD2 (6 bases). The ends were cut back, 2 bases at V and 3 bases at J, with 11 bases in the middle. Germline V gene sequence: CDR1 SGHRS, CDR2 YFSETQ. This CDR3 has 15 amino acids. DNA for the CDR3: TGCGCCAGCAGCTTCCTAGCGAGCGACACCGGGGAGCTGTTTTTT. This codes for CASSFLASDTGELFF.

The CDR3 DNA sequence: TGTGCCTGGGCAGGACAGGTAAATCAGCCCCAGCATTTT. Translation: CAWAGQVNQPQHF. The V gene is TRBV30, the J gene TRBJ1-5; TRBD1 matches at 7 bases. The CDR3 is made up of 13 amino acids. V shed 5 bases and J 4 bases; nucleotides not matched to a gene: 5. Germline V gene lookup returns CDR1 GTSNPN and CDR2 SVGIG (reference sequence).

Here the CDR3 reads CASGRGLAGGPNIQYF. As DNA, the CDR3 is TGTGCTAGTGGCCGGGGACTAGCGGGGGGGCCGAACATTCAGTACTTC. The V call is TRBV12-5, the J call TRBJ2-4; TRBD2 agrees at 16 bases. Germline CDR1 reads LGHNT; CDR2 reads FRNRAP. CDR3 length: 16 amino acids. V was clipped by 6 bases and J by 7 bases; unmatched bases: 6.

This clone was seen just once. The chain employs TRBV29-1 and TRBJ2-5, with 15 bases lining up with TRBD2. CDR3 length: 15 amino acids. The V segment lost 5 bases and the J segment 5 bases; nucleotides outside the gene matches: 6. Germline lookup yields CDR1 SQVTM and CDR2 ANQGSEA. Here the CDR3 DNA reads TGCAGCGTTCGGACTAGCGGGAGGGCCCATGAGACCCAGTACTTC. Encoded protein: CSVRTSGRAHETQYF.

The CDR3 DNA reads as TGTGCCAGCCGATTACTAGGACTAGGCACAGATACGCAGTATTTT. Translation: CASRLLGLGTDTQYF. The chain joins TRBV6-6 to TRBJ2-3, with 7 bases lining up with TRBD2. The germline gives CDR1 MNHNY, CDR2 SVGAGI (reference sequence). V gave up 8 bases and J gave up 1 base; unmatched junction bases: 9. This CDR3 spans 15 amino acids.

The chain is built from TRBV10-3 and TRBJ2-4, with a tentative D call TRBD2 (7 bases). The CDR3 consists of 13 residues. Germline values: CDR1 ENHRY, CDR2 SYGVKD. With 10 bases removed from V and 5 bases from J, the gap between germline ends came to 15 bases. The CDR3 here is CATSAGAENIQYF. Here the CDR3 DNA reads TGTGCCACAAGCGCGGGGGCCGAAAACATTCAGTACTTC.